This TCR beta chain derives from a study of identical twins. Study-wide results and limits: The study drew conclusions from cross-sectional statistical analysis, not from following the same donors.

TCRdb reprocessed the 5' RACE reads with MiXCR, giving one entry per CDR3 protein. The repertoire holds 600,000 to 700,000 distinct CDR3 sequences, with about 20% as singletons. Germline-derived CDR1 and CDR2 are SGHNT and YENEEA. With V trimmed by 5 bases and J by 2 bases, 4 bases remained unmatched. The CDR3 is 15 residues long. This clonotype was seen only a few times. Its cognate antigen is unknown. The sample was also reused in another study, on T cells expressing NK-cell markers. From that paper: Sorted CD3+CD56+NKG2C+, CD3+CD56+NKG2C- and CD3+CD56-NKG2C+ T cells provided the TCR beta repertoires. Dominant NKG2C+ clonotypes accounted for roughly 1.0-8% of CD8+ T cells in about six donors.

Sequenced sample: PBMCs. The chain has TRBV11-3 and TRBJ2-2; 8 bases fit TRBD1. The clonotype comes from a woman aged 18-29 years in good health. The CDR3 loop reads CASSTGQGNTGELFF. The CDR3 nucleotides are TGTGCCAGCAGCACTGGACAGGGAAACACCGGGGAGCTGTTTTTT.